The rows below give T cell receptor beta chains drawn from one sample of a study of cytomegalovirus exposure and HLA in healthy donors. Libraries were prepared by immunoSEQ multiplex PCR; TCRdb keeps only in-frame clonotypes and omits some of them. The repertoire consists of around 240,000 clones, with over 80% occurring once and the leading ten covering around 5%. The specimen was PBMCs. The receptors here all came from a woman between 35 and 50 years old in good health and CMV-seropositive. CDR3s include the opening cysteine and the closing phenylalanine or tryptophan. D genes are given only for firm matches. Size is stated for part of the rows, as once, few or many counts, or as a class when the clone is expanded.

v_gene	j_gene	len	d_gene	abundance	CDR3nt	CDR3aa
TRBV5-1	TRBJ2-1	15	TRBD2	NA	TGCGCCAGCAGCTTGCAGCGGGGGGTAAACAATGAGCAGTTCTTC	CASSLQRGVNNEQFF
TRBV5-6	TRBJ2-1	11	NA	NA	TGTGCCAGCAGCTTAGGGGGTGAGCAGTTCTTC	CASSLGGEQFF
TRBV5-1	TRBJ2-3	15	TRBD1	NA	TGCGCCAGCAGCTCCCCGGGACAGACTACAGATACGCAGTATTTT	CASSSPGQTTDTQYF
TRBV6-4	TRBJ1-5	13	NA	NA	TGTGCCAGCAGTGTGGAAGAGGGTCAGCCCCAGCATTTT	CASSVEEGQPQHF
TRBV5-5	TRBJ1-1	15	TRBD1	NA	TGTGCCAGCAGCTGGTCTGGGACAGGGATTACTGAAGCTTTCTTT	CASSWSGTGITEAFF
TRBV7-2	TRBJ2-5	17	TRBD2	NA	TGTGCCAGCAGACTCATGGCTAGCGGGGCCTGGGAGGAGACCCAGTACTTC	CASRLMASGAWEETQYF
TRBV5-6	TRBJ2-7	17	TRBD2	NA	TGTGCCAGCAGCGCGCGAGGAGGACTAGTAATGATCTACGAGCAGTACTTC	CASSARGGLVMIYEQYF
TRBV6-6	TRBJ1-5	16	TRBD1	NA	TGTGCCAGCAGTCCCGACAGGGATTGGAGCAATCAGCCCCAGCATTTT	CASSPDRDWSNQPQHF
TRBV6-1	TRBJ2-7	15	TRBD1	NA	TGTGCCAGCAGTGTCGCCGGGACAGGAAAGTACGAGCAGTACTTC	CASSVAGTGKYEQYF
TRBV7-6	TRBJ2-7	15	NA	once	TGTGCCAGCAGCTTAGCGGCACAGGGAGCCTACGAGCAGTACTTC	CASSLAAQGAYEQYF
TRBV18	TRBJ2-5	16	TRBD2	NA	TGTGCCAGCTCACCATACGATAGCGGGAGTTCAGAGACCCAGTACTTC	CASSPYDSGSSETQYF
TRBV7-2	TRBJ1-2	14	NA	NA	TGTGCCAGCAGCTTAGCGCGCAGGGCGAATGGCTACACCTTC	CASSLARRANGYTF
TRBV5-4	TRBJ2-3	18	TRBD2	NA	TGTGCCAGCGGTTCTCTCGAAGATGTAGCGGGACTGACAGATACGCAGTATTTT	CASGSLEDVAGLTDTQYF
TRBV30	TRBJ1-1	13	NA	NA	TGTGCCTGGAGTCCAGGGGCGATCACTGAAGCTTTCTTT	CAWSPGAITEAFF
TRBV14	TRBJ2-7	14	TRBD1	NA	TGTGCCAGCAGCCAGAGGACAGGGAGAGACGAGCAGTACTTC	CASSQRTGRDEQYF
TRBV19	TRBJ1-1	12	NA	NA	TGTGCCAGTAGTATTTTGGGCCAGGAATCTTTCTTT	CASSILGQESFF
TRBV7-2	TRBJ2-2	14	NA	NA	TGTGCCAGCAACCCCCTTAGGGGAACCGGGGAGCTGTTTTTT	CASNPLRGTGELFF
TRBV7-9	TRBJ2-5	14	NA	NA	TGTGCCAGCAGCTTAGGAGTGGGGGCCGTGGCCCAGTACTTC	CASSLGVGAVAQYF
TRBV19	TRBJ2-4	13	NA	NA	TGTGCCAGTAGCATAGAACAGTCGAGCATTCAGTACTTC	CASSIEQSSIQYF